This T cell receptor beta chain was recorded in a study of OX40 agonist ivuxolimab in advanced cancers. General observations from the study: Certain nonresponders likewise exhibited a low normalized T-cell clonal expansion.

Trimming at V came to 4 bases and at J to 3 bases, leaving 8 bases not matched to a gene. The CDR3 spans 15 residues. Germline values: CDR1 SGHNT, CDR2 YYREEE (reference sequence). This clone was seen only once. Its antigen is as yet unknown. Some clones are missing from TCRdb's copy, which holds only in-frame ones; the method was immunoSEQ multiplex PCR. Counted here are tens of thousands of clones, 85% to 90% occurring once; the ten biggest clones make up more than 0.8%. Researchers took blood at baseline, on cycle 4 day 1, and on cycle 7 day 1. The sequence came from an adult with an advanced solid tumor such as melanoma, head and neck, liver or kidney cancer. The chain couples TRBV5-4 to TRBJ2-3, with 7 bases fitting TRBD2. Material: CD4+ or CD8+ T cells sorted from blood, obtained in a trial of the OX40 agonist ivuxolimab. The CDR3: CASSAVGGETDTQYF. CDR3 nucleotides: TGTGCCAGCAGCGCCGTGGGGGGGGAGACAGATACGCAGTATTTT.